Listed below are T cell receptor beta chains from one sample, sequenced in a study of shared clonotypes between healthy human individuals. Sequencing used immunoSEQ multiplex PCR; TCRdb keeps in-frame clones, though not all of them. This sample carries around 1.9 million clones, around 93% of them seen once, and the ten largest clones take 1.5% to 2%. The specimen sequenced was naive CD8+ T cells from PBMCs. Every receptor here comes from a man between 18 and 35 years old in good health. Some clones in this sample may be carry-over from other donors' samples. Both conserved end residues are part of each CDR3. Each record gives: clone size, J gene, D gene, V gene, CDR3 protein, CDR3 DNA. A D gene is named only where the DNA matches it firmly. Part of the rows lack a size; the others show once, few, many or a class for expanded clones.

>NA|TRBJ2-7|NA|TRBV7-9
CASSLDASPGGEQYF
TGTGCCAGCAGCTTAGATGCCTCCCCCGGTGGGGAGCAGTACTTC
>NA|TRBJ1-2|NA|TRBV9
CASTPGREINYGYTF
TGTGCCAGCACCCCCGGACGGGAAATTAACTATGGCTACACCTTC
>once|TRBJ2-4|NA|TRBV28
CASTQGNLRGHSTKNIQYF
TGTGCCAGCACTCAGGGGAATTTGCGGGGCCACTCTACCAAAAACATTCAGTACTTC
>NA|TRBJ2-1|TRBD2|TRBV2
CASSALAGPHEQFF
TGTGCCAGCAGTGCACTAGCGGGACCCCATGAGCAGTTCTTC
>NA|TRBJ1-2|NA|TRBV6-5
CASTPIQGAEDGYTF
TGTGCCAGCACCCCGATCCAGGGCGCGGAGGATGGCTACACCTTC
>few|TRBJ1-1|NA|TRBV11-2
CASSPNRDTEAFF
TGTGCCAGCAGCCCTAACAGGGACACTGAAGCTTTCTTT
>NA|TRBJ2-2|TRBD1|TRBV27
CASSPGQGVGELFF
TGTGCCAGCAGCCCGGGACAGGGGGTCGGGGAGCTGTTTTTT
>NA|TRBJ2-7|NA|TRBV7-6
CASSPGDLSYEQYF
TGTGCCAGCAGCCCGGGGGACCTCTCCTACGAGCAGTACTTC
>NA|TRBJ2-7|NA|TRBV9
CASSVGGNPSYEQYF
TGTGCCAGCAGCGTAGGAGGGAATCCATCCTACGAGCAGTACTTC
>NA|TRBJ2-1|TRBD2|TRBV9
CASSVIAGRSNEQFF
TGTGCCAGCAGCGTAATAGCGGGACGTTCCAATGAGCAGTTCTTC
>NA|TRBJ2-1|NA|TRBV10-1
CASGAGFEQFF
TGCGCCAGTGGGGCAGGGTTTGAGCAGTTCTTC
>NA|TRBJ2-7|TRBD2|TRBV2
CASSFPNSQNPGLAESYEQYF
TGTGCCAGCAGTTTCCCAAACTCCCAGAACCCTGGACTAGCGGAATCCTACGAGCAGTACTTC
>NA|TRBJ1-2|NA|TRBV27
CASSPGTPANYGYTF
TGTGCCAGCAGCCCCGGGACACCAGCTAACTATGGCTACACCTTC
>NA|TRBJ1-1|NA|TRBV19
CASSTLTFGGRYTEAFF
TGTGCCAGTAGTACCCTGACGTTCGGGGGCAGGTACACTGAAGCTTTCTTT
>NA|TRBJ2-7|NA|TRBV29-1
CSAFFHTLQPYEQYF
TGCAGCGCGTTTTTTCACACCCTTCAACCATACGAGCAGTACTTC
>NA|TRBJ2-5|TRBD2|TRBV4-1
CASSPDSSGSQETQYF
TGCGCCAGCAGCCCAGACTCTAGCGGGAGCCAGGAGACCCAGTACTTC
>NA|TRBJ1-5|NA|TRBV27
CASSPGPLNQPQHF
TGTGCCAGCAGTCCGGGACCGTTGAATCAGCCCCAGCATTTT
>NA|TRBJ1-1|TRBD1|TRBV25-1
CASSEDRGIPEAFF
TGTGCCAGCAGTGAAGACAGGGGAATCCCTGAAGCTTTCTTT
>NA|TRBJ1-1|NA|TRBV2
CASSVLRTTEAFF
TGTGCCAGCAGTGTTCTCAGGACCACTGAAGCTTTCTTT
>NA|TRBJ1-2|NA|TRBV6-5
CASSHHRTYGYTF
TGTGCCAGCAGCCATCATAGGACCTATGGCTACACCTTC
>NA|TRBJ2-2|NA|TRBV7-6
CASSSNWGTGELFF
TGTGCCAGCAGCTCTAACTGGGGTACCGGGGAGCTGTTTTTT
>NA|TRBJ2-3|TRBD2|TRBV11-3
CASSPSGLAGDTQYF
TGTGCCAGCAGCCCTAGTGGCCTAGCGGGAGATACGCAGTATTTT
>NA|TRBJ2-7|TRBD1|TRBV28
CASSLGTDGSYEQYF
TGTGCCAGCAGTCTGGGGACAGACGGATCCTACGAGCAGTACTTC
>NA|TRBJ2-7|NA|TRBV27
CASSLSSGPSSYEQYF
TGTGCCAGCAGTTTATCGTCCGGACCTAGCTCCTACGAGCAGTACTTC
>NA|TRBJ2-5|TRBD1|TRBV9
CASSARGYQETQYF
TGTGCCAGCAGCGCCAGGGGGTACCAAGAGACCCAGTACTTC
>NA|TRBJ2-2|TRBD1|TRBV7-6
CASQGATGELFF
TGTGCCAGTCAGGGGGCCACCGGGGAGCTGTTTTTT
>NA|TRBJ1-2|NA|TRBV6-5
CASSYSIRSLRIF
TGTGCCAGCAGTTACTCGATAAGGAGTCTACGGATTTTC
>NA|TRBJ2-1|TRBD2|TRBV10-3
CATIAGPYNEQFF
TGTGCCACTATAGCGGGACCATACAATGAGCAGTTCTTC